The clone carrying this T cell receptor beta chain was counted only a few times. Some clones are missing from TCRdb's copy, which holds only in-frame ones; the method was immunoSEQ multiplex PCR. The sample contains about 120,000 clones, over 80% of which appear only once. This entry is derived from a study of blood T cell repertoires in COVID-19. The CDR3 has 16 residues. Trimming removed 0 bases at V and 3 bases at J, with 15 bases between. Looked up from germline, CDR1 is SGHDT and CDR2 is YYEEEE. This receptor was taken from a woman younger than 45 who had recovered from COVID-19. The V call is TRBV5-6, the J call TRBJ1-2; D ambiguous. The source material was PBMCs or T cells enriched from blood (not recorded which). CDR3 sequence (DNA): TGTGCCAGCAGCTTGGAAAGTGGGCCCAGAGACTATGGCTACACCTTC. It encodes CASSLESGPRDYGYTF.